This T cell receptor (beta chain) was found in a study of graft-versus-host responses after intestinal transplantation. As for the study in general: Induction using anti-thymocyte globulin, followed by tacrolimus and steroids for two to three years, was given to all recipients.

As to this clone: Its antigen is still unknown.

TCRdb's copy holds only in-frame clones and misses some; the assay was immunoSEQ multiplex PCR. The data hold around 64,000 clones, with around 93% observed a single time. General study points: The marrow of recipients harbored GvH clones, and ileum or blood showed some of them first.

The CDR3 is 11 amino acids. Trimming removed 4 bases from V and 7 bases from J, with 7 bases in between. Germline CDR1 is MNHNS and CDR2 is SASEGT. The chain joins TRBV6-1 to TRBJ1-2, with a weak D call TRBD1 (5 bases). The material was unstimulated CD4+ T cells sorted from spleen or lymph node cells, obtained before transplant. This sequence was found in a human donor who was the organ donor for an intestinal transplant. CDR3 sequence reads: CASSGGFGYTF. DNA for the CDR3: TGTGCCAGCAGTGGGGGGTTTGGCTACACCTTC.